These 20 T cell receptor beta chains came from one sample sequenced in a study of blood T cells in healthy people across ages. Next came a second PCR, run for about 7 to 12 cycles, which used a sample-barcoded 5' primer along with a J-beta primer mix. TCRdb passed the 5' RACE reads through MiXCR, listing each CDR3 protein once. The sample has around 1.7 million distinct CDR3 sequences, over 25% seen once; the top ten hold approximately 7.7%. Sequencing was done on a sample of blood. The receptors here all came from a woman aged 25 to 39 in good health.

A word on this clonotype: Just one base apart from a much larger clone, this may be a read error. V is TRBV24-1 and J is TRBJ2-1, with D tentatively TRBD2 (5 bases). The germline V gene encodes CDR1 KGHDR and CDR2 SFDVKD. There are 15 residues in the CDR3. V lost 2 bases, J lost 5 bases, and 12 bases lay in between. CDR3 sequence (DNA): TGTGCCACCAGTGATTCCAGACTAAGCAACAATGAGCAGTTCTTC. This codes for CATSDSRLSNNEQFF.

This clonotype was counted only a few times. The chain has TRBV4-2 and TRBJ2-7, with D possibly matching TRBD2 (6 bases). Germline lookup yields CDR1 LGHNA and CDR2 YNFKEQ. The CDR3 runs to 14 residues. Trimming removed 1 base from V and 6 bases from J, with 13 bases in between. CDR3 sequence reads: CASSQASRGGEQYF. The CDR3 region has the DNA TGTGCCAGCAGCCAAGCCTCTAGGGGAGGCGAGCAGTACTTC.

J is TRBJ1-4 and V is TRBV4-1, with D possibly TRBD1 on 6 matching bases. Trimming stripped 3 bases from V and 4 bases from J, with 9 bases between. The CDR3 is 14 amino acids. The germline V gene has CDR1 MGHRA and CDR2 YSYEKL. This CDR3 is CASSHGGFNEKLFF. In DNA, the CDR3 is TGCGCCAGCAGCCATGGGGGCTTTAATGAAAAACTGTTTTTT.

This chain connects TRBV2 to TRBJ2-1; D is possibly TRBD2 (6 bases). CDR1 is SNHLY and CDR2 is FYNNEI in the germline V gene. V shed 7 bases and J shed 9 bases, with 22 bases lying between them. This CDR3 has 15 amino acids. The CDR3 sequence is CASTPTNSGVGEQFF. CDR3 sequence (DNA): TGTGCCAGCACCCCGACAAATTCGGGGGTTGGTGAGCAGTTCTTC.

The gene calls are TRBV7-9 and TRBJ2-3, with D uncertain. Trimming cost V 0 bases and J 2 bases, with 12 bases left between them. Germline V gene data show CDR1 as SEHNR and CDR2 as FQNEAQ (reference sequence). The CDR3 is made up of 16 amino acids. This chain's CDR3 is CASSLAPQLLTDTQYF. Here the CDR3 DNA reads TGTGCCAGCAGCTTAGCCCCCCAGCTACTCACAGATACGCAGTATTTT.

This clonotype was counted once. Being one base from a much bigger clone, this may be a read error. The CDR3 sequence: CASRKTWGGTDTQYF. As DNA, the CDR3 is TGTGCCAGCAGAAAAACATGGGGCGGCACAGATACGCAGTATTTT. The chain combines TRBV12-3 or TRBV12-4 with TRBJ2-3, with D perhaps TRBD1 (5 bases). Trimming removed 6 bases from V and 1 base from J, with 14 bases in between. The CDR3 is 15 residues long.

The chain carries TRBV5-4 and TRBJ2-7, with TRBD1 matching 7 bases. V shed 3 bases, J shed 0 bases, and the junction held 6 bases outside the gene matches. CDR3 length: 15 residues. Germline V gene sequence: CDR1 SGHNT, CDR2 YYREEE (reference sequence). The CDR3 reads CASSSGTEHSYEQYF. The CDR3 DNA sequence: TGTGCCAGCAGCTCCGGGACAGAGCACTCCTACGAGCAGTACTTC.

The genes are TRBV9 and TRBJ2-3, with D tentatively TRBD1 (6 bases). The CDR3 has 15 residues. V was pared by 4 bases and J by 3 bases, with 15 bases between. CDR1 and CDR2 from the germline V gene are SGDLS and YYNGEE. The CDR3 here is CASSHQGQKTDTQYF. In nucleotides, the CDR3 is TGTGCCAGCAGCCATCAGGGACAAAAAACAGATACGCAGTATTTT.

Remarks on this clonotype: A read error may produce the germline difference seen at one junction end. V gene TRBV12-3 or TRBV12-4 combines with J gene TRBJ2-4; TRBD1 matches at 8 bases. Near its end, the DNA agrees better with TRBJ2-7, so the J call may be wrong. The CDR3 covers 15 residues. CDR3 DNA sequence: TGTGCCAGCAGTTCTAAGACAGGGGCCTCCTGCGAGCAGTACTTC. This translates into CASSSKTGASCEQYF.

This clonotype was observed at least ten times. The CDR3 spells CSARDLGSGANVLTF. CDR3 bases: TGCAGTGCTAGAGATCTCGGATCTGGGGCCAACGTCCTGACTTTC. The V and J genes are TRBV20-1 and TRBJ2-6; no reliable D call. CDR3 size: 15 residues. V lost 0 bases and J lost 1, with 7 bases in between. CDR1 and CDR2 (germline): DFQATT, SNEGSKA (reference sequence).

In DNA form, the CDR3 reads TGTGCCAGCAGTTACACCAGGCCGGGGTTAGGTACAGATACGCAGTATTTT. It is translated as CASSYTRPGLGTDTQYF. The J gene is TRBJ2-3, the V gene TRBV6-6; perhaps TRBD2 as D (5 bases). V lost 2 bases to trimming and J lost 3 bases, with 18 bases between them. This CDR3 region has 17 residues. Germline V gene data show CDR1 as MNHNY and CDR2 as SVGAGI (reference sequence).

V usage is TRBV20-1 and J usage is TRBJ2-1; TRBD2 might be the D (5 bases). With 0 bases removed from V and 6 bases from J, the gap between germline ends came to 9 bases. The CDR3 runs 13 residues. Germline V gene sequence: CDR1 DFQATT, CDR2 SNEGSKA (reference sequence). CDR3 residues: CSARDVGVNEQFF. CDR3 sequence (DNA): TGCAGTGCTAGAGACGTCGGGGTCAATGAGCAGTTCTTC.

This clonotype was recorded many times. The CDR3 loop is CARTRLAGPQETQYF. CDR3 nucleotides: TGTGCCAGAACAAGACTAGCGGGTCCCCAAGAGACCCAGTACTTC. This sequence joins TRBV2 and TRBJ2-5; TRBD2 matches at 10 bases. Trimming at V came to 9 bases and at J to 1 base, leaving 8 bases not matched to a gene. CDR1 and CDR2 (germline): SNHLY, FYNNEI. The CDR3 is 15 amino acids.

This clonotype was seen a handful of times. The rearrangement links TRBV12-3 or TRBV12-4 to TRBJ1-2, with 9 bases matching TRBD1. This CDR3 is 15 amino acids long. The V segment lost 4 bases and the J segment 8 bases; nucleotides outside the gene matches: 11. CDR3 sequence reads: CASSWTGVGVSGYTF. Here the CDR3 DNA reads TGTGCCAGCAGTTGGACAGGGGTCGGGGTTTCCGGCTACACCTTC.

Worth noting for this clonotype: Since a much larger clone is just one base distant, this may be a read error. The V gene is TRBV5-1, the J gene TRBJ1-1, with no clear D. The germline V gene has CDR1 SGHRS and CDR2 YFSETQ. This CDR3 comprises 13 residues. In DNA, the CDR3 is TGCGCCAGCAGCTTGGAAGGGAACATTGAAGCTTTCTTT. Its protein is CASSLEGNIEAFF. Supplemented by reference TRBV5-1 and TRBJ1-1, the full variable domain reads KAGVTQTPRYLIKTRGQQVTLSCSPISGHRSVSWYQQTPGQGLQFLFEYFSETQRNKGNFPGRFSGRQFSNSRSEMNVSTLELGDSALYLCASSLEGNIEAFFGQGTRLTVV.

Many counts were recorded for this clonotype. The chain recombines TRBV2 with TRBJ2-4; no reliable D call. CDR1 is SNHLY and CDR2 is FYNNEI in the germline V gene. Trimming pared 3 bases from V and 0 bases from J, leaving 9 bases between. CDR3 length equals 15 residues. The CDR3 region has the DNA TGTGCCAGCAGTGAGGCTGGGTTAGCCAAAAACATTCAGTACTTC. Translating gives CASSEAGLAKNIQYF.

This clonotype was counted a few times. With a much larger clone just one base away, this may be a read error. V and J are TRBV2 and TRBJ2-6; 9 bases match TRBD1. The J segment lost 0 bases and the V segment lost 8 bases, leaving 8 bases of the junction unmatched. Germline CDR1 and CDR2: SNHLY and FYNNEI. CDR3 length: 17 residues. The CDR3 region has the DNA TGTGCCAGCGGTCTGACAGGGGGGTCCTCTGGGGCCAACGTCCTGACTTTC. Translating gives CASGLTGGSSGANVLTF.

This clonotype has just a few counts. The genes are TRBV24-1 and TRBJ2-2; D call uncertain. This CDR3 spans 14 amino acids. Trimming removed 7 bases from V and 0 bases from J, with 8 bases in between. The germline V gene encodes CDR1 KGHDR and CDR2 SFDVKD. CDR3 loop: CATRGNTNTGELFF. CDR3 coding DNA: TGTGCCACCAGAGGGAATACGAACACCGGGGAGCTGTTTTTT.

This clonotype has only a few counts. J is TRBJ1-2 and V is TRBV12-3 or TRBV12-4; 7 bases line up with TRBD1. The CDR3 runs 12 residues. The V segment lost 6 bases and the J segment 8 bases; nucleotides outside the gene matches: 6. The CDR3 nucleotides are TGTGCCAGCAGGTGGGACAGACAAGGCTACACCTTC. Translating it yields CASRWDRQGYTF.

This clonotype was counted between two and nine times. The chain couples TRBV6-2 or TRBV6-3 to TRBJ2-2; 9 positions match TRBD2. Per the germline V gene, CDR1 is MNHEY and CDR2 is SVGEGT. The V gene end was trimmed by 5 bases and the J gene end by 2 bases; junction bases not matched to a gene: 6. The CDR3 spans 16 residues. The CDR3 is CASSDGGGANTGELFF. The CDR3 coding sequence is TGTGCCAGCAGTGACGGCGGGGGGGCTAACACCGGGGAGCTGTTTTTT.